The 23 T cell receptor beta chains listed next were all sequenced from one sample in a study of CD8 T cells in ankylosing spondylitis (dated by TCRdb to the late 2010s). The library was generated by 5' RACE. Reads for this sample came from an Illumina HiSeq 2500. The public reads were reprocessed in TCRdb via fastp at Q25 and MiXCR, keeping in-frame beta chains. Each CDR3 protein gets just one entry, which takes the most common genes and DNA from the rows behind it. Within this sample are around 300,000 distinct CDR3 sequences, with more than 20% of them counted one time only. 3.5% to 4.5% of the sample is in the top ten clones. The sequencing input was blood, either unsorted or a sorted T cell fraction (not recorded which). All receptors derive from a female donor with ankylosing spondylitis or in good health (not recorded which).

This clonotype was recorded a few times. The chain uses TRBV7-8 and TRBJ2-1; 7 nucleotides line up with TRBD2. Germline CDR1 is SGHVS and CDR2 is FQNEAQ. With 1 base clipped from V and 9 bases from J, the junction kept 3 bases outside the gene matches. The CDR3 spans 13 residues. Written as DNA, the CDR3 is TGTGCCAGCAGCTTAGGTCCTAGCGGTGAGCAGTTCTTC. It is translated as CASSLGPSGEQFF.

The table lists this clonotype with many counts. The rearrangement uses TRBV20-1 and TRBJ2-7; possible D gene TRBD2, 5 bases. The CDR3 spans 11 residues. V lost 7 bases and J lost 2, with 9 bases in between. Germline lookup yields CDR1 DFQATT and CDR2 SNEGSKA (reference sequence). The CDR3 sequence is CSERGTYEQYF. CDR3 DNA sequence: TGCAGTGAACGGGGAACCTACGAGCAGTACTTC.

The DNA for the CDR3 is TGCAGCGTACGACCCGAGTCGGAGACCCAGTACTTC. Residues: CSVRPESETQYF. The chain uses TRBV29-1 and TRBJ2-5, with D unresolved. Germline V CDR1 and CDR2: SQVTM, ANQGSEA. Between the trimmed V and J ends, which lost 6 bases and 5 bases, there was a span of 13 bases. This CDR3 is built from 12 residues.

The rearrangement uses TRBV5-5 and TRBJ2-7; D uncertain. Germline CDR1 SGHKS, CDR2 YYEKEE (reference sequence). Trimming shortened V by 2 bases and J by 6 bases, and 9 bases separated the two germline ends. This CDR3 region has 12 residues. This chain's CDR3 is CASSFFRIEQYF. CDR3 nucleotides: TGTGCCAGCAGCTTTTTCCGGATCGAGCAGTACTTC.

This clonotype was detected a few times. The V and J genes are TRBV30 and TRBJ1-5, with D hard to call. This CDR3 spans 12 amino acids. V was pared by 2 bases and J by 0 bases, with 2 bases between. The germline CDR1 and CDR2 sequences are GTSNPN and SVGIG (reference sequence). The CDR3 DNA follows: TGTGCCTGGAGTCTTAGCAATCAGCCCCAGCATTTT. It is translated as CAWSLSNQPQHF.

At least ten counts were recorded for this clonotype. The genes are TRBV10-3 and TRBJ2-1, with D possibly being TRBD1 (6 bases). V was shortened by 0 bases and J by 5 bases, with 8 bases between the two germline ends. The germline V gene encodes CDR1 ENHRY and CDR2 SYGVKD. This CDR3 spans 14 amino acids. DNA of the CDR3: TGTGCCATCAGTGAGTCCCAGGGGCACAATGAGCAGTTCTTC. It yields the protein CAISESQGHNEQFF.

J is TRBJ2-7 and V is TRBV7-9; TRBD1 aligns across 7 bases. V lost 5 bases to trimming and J lost 5 bases; unmatched junction nucleotides: 9. Germline lookup yields CDR1 SEHNR and CDR2 FQNEAQ (reference sequence). The CDR3 has 14 amino acids. The CDR3 is CASSQQGIEDEQYF. CDR3 coding DNA: TGTGCCAGCAGCCAACAGGGGATCGAGGACGAGCAGTACTTC.

This clonotype turned up a few times. V gene TRBV9 combines with J gene TRBJ2-1, with D uncertain. Germline V gene data show CDR1 as SGDLS and CDR2 as YYNGEE. Trimming left V 3 bases short and J 0 bases short, with 13 bases between. CDR3 length equals 16 residues. CDR3 sequence reads: CASSAQLYSSYNEQFF. The DNA for the CDR3 is TGTGCCAGCAGCGCTCAACTCTATAGCTCCTACAATGAGCAGTTCTTC.

This clonotype came up a few times. The J gene is TRBJ1-1, the V gene TRBV29-1; unclear D gene. The ends were cut back, 6 bases at V and 2 bases at J, with 10 bases in the middle. Germline V gives CDR1 SQVTM, CDR2 ANQGSEA. The CDR3 consists of 12 residues. The CDR3 loop reads CSVRHVNTEAFF. The CDR3 DNA follows: TGCAGCGTGCGACACGTTAACACTGAAGCTTTCTTT.

V usage is TRBV20-1 and J usage is TRBJ2-5, with 12 bases that match TRBD2. V lost 3 bases, J lost 5 bases, and 7 bases stayed unmatched. Per germline, CDR1 DFQATT and CDR2 SNEGSKA (reference sequence). There are 15 residues in the CDR3. The CDR3 sequence: CSARRASGREETQYF. CDR3 sequence (DNA): TGCAGTGCTAGGAGGGCTAGCGGGAGGGAGGAGACCCAGTACTTC.

The chain carries TRBV4-3 and TRBJ2-1; D is tentatively TRBD1 or TRBD2 (6 bases each). The CDR3 is 13 amino acids. Germline V gene sequence: CDR1 LGHNA, CDR2 YSLEER. The ends were cut back, 0 bases at V and 10 bases at J, with 10 bases in the middle. The CDR3 loop reads CASSQERGREQFF. In DNA, the CDR3 is TGCGCCAGCAGCCAAGAGAGGGGGAGGGAGCAGTTCTTC.

This clonotype was seen a few times. The V and J genes are TRBV2 and TRBJ1-2, with a possible D match to TRBD1 (5 bases). V gave up 11 bases and J gave up 1 base, with 23 bases separating them. The CDR3 extends over 16 amino acids. CDR1 is SNHLY and CDR2 is FYNNEI in the germline V gene. The CDR3 region is CACQSNRFSFNYGYTF. CDR3 sequence (DNA): TGTGCCTGCCAATCTAACAGGTTCTCCTTTAACTATGGCTACACCTTC.

This clonotype has just a few counts. The chain joins TRBV7-2 to TRBJ2-5; 7 bases line up with TRBD1. Looked up from germline, CDR1 is SGHTA and CDR2 is FQGNSA. The CDR3 has 15 residues. V lost 5 bases to trimming and J lost 5 bases; unmatched junction nucleotides: 11. The CDR3 is CASSTGQHPRETQYF. The CDR3 DNA reads as TGTGCCAGCAGCACGGGACAGCACCCGAGGGAGACCCAGTACTTC.

The chain carries TRBV7-9 and TRBJ2-1; D might be TRBD1 or TRBD2, each matching 5 bases. CDR1 and CDR2 (germline): SEHNR, FQNEAQ (reference sequence). Trimming stripped 6 bases from V and 3 bases from J, with 15 bases between. This CDR3 spans 15 amino acids. The CDR3 DNA is TGTGCCAGCAGTACCGATCGGGGCGACTACAATGAGCAGTTCTTC. This encodes CASSTDRGDYNEQFF.

V and J are TRBV3-1 and TRBJ1-1; possibly TRBD1 for D (6 bases). Deletions cut 1 base from V and 1 base from J, with 10 bases between. From germline, CDR1 is LGHDT and CDR2 YNNKEL (reference sequence). The CDR3 runs 15 residues. The CDR3 nucleotides read TGTGCCAGCAGCCAAGCTTGGACAGCGAACACTGAAGCTTTCTTT. Translated: CASSQAWTANTEAFF.

J is TRBJ1-1 and V is TRBV6-5; D may be TRBD1 (5 bases). The germline V gene encodes CDR1 MNHEY and CDR2 SVGAGI. The CDR3 sequence is 17 residues long. V lost 0 bases and J 1 base, leaving 15 bases between the germline ends. The CDR3 loop is CASSYSRIGVGNTEAFF. The CDR3 nucleotides read TGTGCCAGCAGTTACTCGAGAATAGGGGTAGGGAACACTGAAGCTTTCTTT.

This clonotype was counted ten times or more. One end of the junction fails to match germline, which may point to a read error. CDR3 loop: CASSLSQETQYF. DNA for the CDR3: TGTGCCAGCAGCTTGTCCCAAGAGACCCAGTACTTC. The chain is built from TRBV5-1 and TRBJ2-5; no reliable D call. The CDR3 has 12 amino acids. Germline assignment: CDR1 SGHRS and CDR2 YFSETQ.

This clonotype was seen a few times. V and J are TRBV5-1 and TRBJ2-1; perhaps TRBD1 as D (6 bases). Germline V gene lookup returns CDR1 SGHRS and CDR2 YFSETQ. Trimming took off 3 bases at V and 8 bases at J, with 12 bases between the two ends. The CDR3 sequence is 13 residues long. The CDR3 is CASSSSRGDEQFF. In nucleotides, the CDR3 is TGCGCCAGCAGCTCAAGCAGGGGCGATGAGCAGTTCTTC.

The table lists this clonotype with a few counts. V is TRBV5-5 and J is TRBJ2-5; D may be TRBD2 (6 bases). The germline V gene encodes CDR1 SGHKS and CDR2 YYEKEE (reference sequence). The CDR3 loop spans 13 amino acids. V was shortened by 0 bases and J by 9 bases, with 12 bases between the two germline ends. For the CDR3, the DNA is TGTGCCAGCAGCTTGGAGGCCCGCGGGGCCCAGTACTTC. This encodes CASSLEARGAQYF.

This clonotype was counted only a few times. V gene TRBV7-6 combines with J gene TRBJ2-1, with TRBD1 matching 9 bases. This CDR3 is 17 amino acids long. Germline CDR1 SGHVS, CDR2 FNYEAQ. V dropped 3 bases and J dropped 7; count of bases not matched to a gene: 13. This chain's CDR3 is CASSLGTTGGMLNEQFF. The CDR3 region has the DNA TGTGCCAGCAGCTTGGGAACGACAGGGGGAATGTTAAATGAGCAGTTCTTC.

This chain links TRBV30 with TRBJ2-1, with D perhaps TRBD2 (6 bases). V lost 3 bases, J lost 8 bases, and 20 bases lay in between. This CDR3 is 15 amino acids long. Germline V gene data show CDR1 as GTSNPN and CDR2 as SVGIG (reference sequence). The CDR3 coding sequence is TGTGCCTGGAGCGGGGTTGGAGGGGCCAGGGATGAGCAGTTCTTC. It specifies CAWSGVGGARDEQFF.

V gene TRBV2 combines with J gene TRBJ2-3; D unresolved. CDR3 length equals 12 residues. The V and J ends lost 6 bases and 7 bases respectively, with 11 bases between them. Germline V gene lookup returns CDR1 SNHLY and CDR2 FYNNEI. For the CDR3, the DNA is TGTGCCAGCAGCGCGACGGGTAATACGCAGTATTTT. Amino acid sequence: CASSATGNTQYF.

This chain uses TRBV4-3 with TRBJ1-1; D is possibly TRBD1 (6 bases). This CDR3 is 16 amino acids long. Trimming cost V 2 bases and J 0 bases, with 13 bases left between them. The germline CDR1 and CDR2 sequences are LGHNA and YSLEER. CDR3 protein: CASSQHRTEMNTEAFF. In DNA form, the CDR3 reads TGCGCCAGCAGCCAACATAGGACAGAAATGAACACTGAAGCTTTCTTT.